The clone carrying this TCR beta chain has a count of ten or more. A single record per CDR3 protein comes from TCRdb applying MiXCR to the reads. The top ten hold roughly 8.7% of the sample, which has hundreds of thousands of distinct CDR3 sequences, 15% to 20% seen once. The CDR3 extends over 16 amino acids. Germline CDR1 and CDR2: LNHNV and YYDKDF (reference sequence). The V and J ends lost 3 bases and 2 bases respectively, with 16 bases between them. These data come from a study of T cell repertoires in cytomegalovirus infection. The gene calls are TRBV15 and TRBJ2-5; D is ambiguous. This clonotype was sampled from a human donor in good health (CMV status not recorded). Some clones in this sample may be carry-over from other donors' samples. The sample consisted of PBMCs. DNA of the CDR3: TGTGCCACCAGCAGGGGTGCCGGACGGTTACAAGAGACCCAGTACTTC. It specifies CATSRGAGRLQETQYF.